This TCR beta chain was recorded in a study of shared clonotypes between healthy human individuals. Assay: immunoSEQ multiplex PCR; the TCRdb copy retains only in-frame clones and omits some. The profile shows about 800,000 clones, about 96% of them singletons. Concerning this clone itself: Its target is unknown. Other DNA sequences in this specimen translate into the identical CDR3.

CD8 cells regarded as naive lacked CD45RO, were positively chosen for CCR7, and omitted terminally differentiated effector memory CD45RA+ cells. The CDR3 has 13 residues. Germline V gives CDR1 MNHEY, CDR2 SMNVEV (reference sequence). V lost 3 bases, J lost 1 base, and 1 base lay in between. Study findings and constraints: Among a few donors, roughly 5% of naive CD4 clonotypes were found in common. Generally, naive subsets (rather than memory subsets) showed larger estimated richness.

The clonotype comes from a man younger than 40 in good health. The chain uses TRBV27 and TRBJ2-6; D gene unclear. Sequenced sample: naive CD8+ T cells sorted from blood. CDR3 region: CASSLSGANVLTF. The CDR3 DNA follows: TGTGCCAGCAGTTTGTCTGGGGCCAACGTCCTGACTTTC.